Shown below are 21 T cell receptor beta chains from a single sample sequenced in a study of T cell changes during pregnancy in multiple sclerosis. Produced via immunoSEQ multiplex PCR; TCRdb's table is partial and in-frame only. Of more than 60,000 clones listed, 91% are singletons. This sample comprised peripheral blood, obtained before pregnancy. The receptors originated from a female donor with multiple sclerosis, enrolled in a pregnancy study.

V usage is TRBV11-2 and J usage is TRBJ1-5; the match to TRBD1 covers 8 bases. J lost 7 bases, V lost 4 bases, and 9 bases had no gene match. The CDR3 is made up of 15 amino acids. Germline CDR1 and CDR2: SGHAT and FQNNGV. The CDR3 region is CASSSGQGKEQPQHF. DNA of the CDR3: TGTGCCAGCAGCTCTGGACAGGGAAAGGAACAGCCCCAGCATTTT.

This clone appeared a few times. The genes are TRBV19 and TRBJ1-1, with D possibly TRBD1 on 5 matching bases. The length of the CDR3 is 11 residues. V gave up 7 bases and J gave up 7 bases, with 10 bases separating them. In germline, CDR1 is LNHDA, CDR2 SQIVND (reference sequence). CDR3 sequence: CASTSRVEAFF. CDR3 nucleotide sequence: TGTGCCAGTACTTCCAGGGTTGAAGCTTTCTTT.

This rearrangement joins TRBV5-4 to TRBJ1-1; 7 bases align to TRBD1. CDR1 is SGHNT, CDR2 YYREEE, per germline (reference sequence). The CDR3 has 14 amino acids. The ends lost 5 bases at V and 4 bases at J; junction bases unmatched: 8. CDR3 loop: CASRLNPGGTEAFF. As DNA, the CDR3 is TGTGCCAGCAGATTGAACCCAGGGGGCACTGAAGCTTTCTTT.

Of note for this clone: A read error may produce the germline difference seen at one junction end. J is TRBJ2-7 and V is TRBV6-5, with TRBD2 matching over 8 bases. The germline CDR1 and CDR2 sequences are MNHEY and SVGAGI. The CDR3 totals 13 residues. The CDR3, as DNA: TGTGCCAGCAGTTACTCAGGCGGGGGGCCCACCTTCTTC. Protein product: CASSYSGGGPTFF.

This clone appeared once. The V call is TRBV5-6, the J call TRBJ2-1, with 12 bases that match TRBD2. The CDR3 has 15 residues. CDR1 is SGHDT and CDR2 is YYEEEE in the germline V gene. V lost 4 bases and J lost 7; bases outside the gene matches: 6. CDR3 protein: CASSRRLAGANEQFF. CDR3 nucleotides: TGTGCCAGCAGCCGAAGACTAGCGGGGGCAAATGAGCAGTTCTTC.

The chain links TRBV27 to TRBJ1-2; TRBD1 aligns across 8 bases. This CDR3 has 16 residues. V lost 7 bases and J lost 8; bases outside the gene matches: 18. Germline V gives CDR1 MNHEY, CDR2 SMNVEV (reference sequence). The CDR3 loop is CASTLYFTGGPEGYTF. DNA of the CDR3: TGTGCCAGCACCCTTTATTTTACAGGGGGTCCTGAAGGCTACACCTTC.

There are many counts of this clone. The gene calls are TRBV2 and TRBJ2-2; D perhaps matches TRBD2 (5 bases). Germline V gene sequence: CDR1 SNHLY, CDR2 FYNNEI. V was pared by 1 base and J by 3 bases, with 9 bases between. The CDR3 has 15 residues. CDR3 sequence: CASSEGAGDTGELFF. CDR3 in DNA: TGTGCCAGCAGTGAAGGGGCGGGTGACACCGGGGAGCTGTTTTTT.

The chain links TRBV20-1 to TRBJ1-1; TRBD1 is a possible D gene (6 bases). The CDR3 runs to 11 residues. Trimming shortened V by 5 bases and J by 8 bases, and 12 bases separated the two germline ends. In germline, CDR1 is DFQATT, CDR2 SNEGSKA (reference sequence). Written as DNA, the CDR3 is TGCAGTGCTTTCGGACAGCCCGAAGCTTTCTTT. It translates to CSAFGQPEAFF.

The chain couples TRBV29-1 to TRBJ1-1; TRBD1 is a possible D gene (5 bases). This CDR3 is 14 amino acids long. Trimming pared 8 bases from V and 0 bases from J, leaving 16 bases between. Germline V gene sequence: CDR1 SQVTM, CDR2 ANQGSEA. CDR3 in DNA: TGCAGCTACGACGGGGGAGTCATGAACACTGAAGCTTTCTTT. Amino acids: CSYDGGVMNTEAFF.

The chain carries TRBV5-5 and TRBJ2-2; no reliable D call. CDR3 length: 16 amino acids. CDR1 is SGHKS, CDR2 YYEKEE, per germline (reference sequence). The ends were cut back, 4 bases at V and 3 bases at J, with 16 bases in the middle. The CDR3: CASSDVRSAHTGELFF. The DNA of the CDR3 is TGTGCCAGCAGCGACGTTAGGAGCGCCCACACCGGGGAGCTGTTTTTT.

The chain carries TRBV5-1 and TRBJ1-2; 9 bases fit TRBD1. J lost 6 bases, V lost 3 bases, and 9 bases had no gene match. The CDR3 consists of 15 residues. The germline V gene has CDR1 SGHRS and CDR2 YFSETQ. The CDR3 here is CASSSDSGTGNGYTF. The DNA of the CDR3 is TGCGCCAGCAGCTCAGACTCCGGGACAGGGAATGGCTACACCTTC. The variable domain in full, with the rest retrieved from reference TRBV5-1 and TRBJ1-2, is KAGVTQTPRYLIKTRGQQVTLSCSPISGHRSVSWYQQTPGQGLQFLFEYFSETQRNKGNFPGRFSGRQFSNSRSEMNVSTLELGDSALYLCASSSDSGTGNGYTFGSGTRLTVV.

The rearrangement uses TRBV9 and TRBJ1-1, with 11 bases lining up with TRBD1. The germline gives CDR1 SGDLS, CDR2 YYNGEE. This CDR3 region has 16 residues. The ends lost 0 bases at V and 5 bases at J; junction bases unmatched: 6. CDR3 coding DNA: TGTGCCAGCAGCGTAGCAGGACAGGGGGCGAAGACTGAAGCTTTCTTT. Its protein is CASSVAGQGAKTEAFF.

This clone occurred once. The chain uses TRBV28 and TRBJ1-1; TRBD1 matches 8 bases. V shed 0 bases and J 7 bases; nucleotides not matched to a gene: 7. The CDR3 consists of 15 residues. Germline values: CDR1 MDHEN, CDR2 SYDVKM. CDR3 loop: CASSLWYRGESEAFF. Here the CDR3 DNA reads TGTGCCAGCAGTTTATGGTACAGGGGGGAGAGTGAAGCTTTCTTT.

The chain carries TRBV9 and TRBJ2-1, with 7 positions matching TRBD2. The CDR3 has 16 amino acids. In germline, CDR1 is SGDLS, CDR2 YYNGEE. V dropped 4 bases and J dropped 8; count of bases not matched to a gene: 15. The CDR3: CASSSSVMGGRDEQFF. The CDR3 nucleotides are TGTGCCAGCAGCTCAAGTGTAATGGGGGGGAGGGATGAGCAGTTCTTC. Full variable domain (rest looked up from reference TRBV9 and TRBJ2-1): DSGVTQTPKHLITATGQRVTLRCSPRSGDLSVYWYQQSLDQGLQFLIQYYNGEERAKGNILERFSAQQFPDLHSELNLSSLELGDSALYFCASSSSVMGGRDEQFFGPGTRLTVL.

The chain carries TRBV6-5 and TRBJ2-3; maybe TRBD1 (6 bases). Looked up from germline, CDR1 is MNHEY and CDR2 is SVGAGI. The CDR3 is 16 residues long. The V end was cut by 2 bases, the J end by 1 base, with 13 bases between. The CDR3 DNA reads TGTGCCAGCAGTTACGTGGGGGCTCACGGCACAGATACGCAGTATTTT. Translated, it gives CASSYVGAHGTDTQYF.

This chain links TRBV27 with TRBJ1-6; the D is unclear. The germline gives CDR1 MNHEY, CDR2 SMNVEV (reference sequence). This CDR3 contains 14 residues. V dropped 3 bases and J dropped 6 bases, with 9 bases sitting between them. Here the CDR3 reads CASSFPGINSPLHF. CDR3 nucleotides: TGTGCCAGCAGTTTCCCAGGCATTAATTCACCCCTCCACTTT.

A few counts support this clone. The chain joins TRBV11-3 to TRBJ1-2, with 8 bases identical to TRBD1. V was clipped by 4 bases and J by 7 bases; unmatched bases: 2. Germline assignment: CDR1 SGHNT and CDR2 YENEEA. This CDR3 has 12 amino acids. The CDR3 DNA reads TGTGCCAGCAGCTCCCAGGGGGCTGGCTACACCTTC. Encoded protein: CASSSQGAGYTF.

V is TRBV27 and J is TRBJ2-2; possible D gene TRBD2, 5 bases. V was clipped by 2 bases and J by 1 base, with 11 bases between them. The CDR3 covers 16 residues. The germline V gene has CDR1 MNHEY and CDR2 SMNVEV (reference sequence). CDR3 nucleotides: TGTGCCAGCAGTTTACTTCCCGGGAAGAACACCGGGGAGCTGTTTTTT. Its translation: CASSLLPGKNTGELFF.

The V call is TRBV29-1, the J call TRBJ1-1, with 7 positions matching TRBD1. The germline CDR1 and CDR2 sequences are SQVTM and ANQGSEA. V lost 6 bases to trimming and J lost 0 bases; unmatched junction nucleotides: 7. The CDR3 runs to 14 residues. CDR3 protein: CSVKQGPLNTEAFF. The CDR3 coding sequence is TGCAGCGTGAAACAGGGGCCCCTGAACACTGAAGCTTTCTTT.

The chain links TRBV30 to TRBJ1-2; 12 bases are shared with TRBD1. The length of the CDR3 is 13 residues. Looked up from germline, CDR1 is GTSNPN and CDR2 is SVGIG (reference sequence). V lost 5 bases and J lost 5; bases outside the gene matches: 3. This CDR3 is CAWEGQGAYGYTF. The CDR3 DNA sequence: TGTGCCTGGGAGGGACAGGGGGCATATGGCTACACCTTC.

The rearrangement joins TRBV6-5 to TRBJ1-4; weak D call: TRBD1 (5 bases). The CDR3 loop spans 15 amino acids. Germline CDR1 reads MNHEY; CDR2 reads SVGAGI. V was pared by 5 bases and J by 8 bases, with 18 bases between. This CDR3 reads CASSPELVTAEKLFF. The CDR3 region has the DNA TGTGCCAGCAGTCCAGAACTCGTGACAGCCGAAAAACTGTTTTTT.